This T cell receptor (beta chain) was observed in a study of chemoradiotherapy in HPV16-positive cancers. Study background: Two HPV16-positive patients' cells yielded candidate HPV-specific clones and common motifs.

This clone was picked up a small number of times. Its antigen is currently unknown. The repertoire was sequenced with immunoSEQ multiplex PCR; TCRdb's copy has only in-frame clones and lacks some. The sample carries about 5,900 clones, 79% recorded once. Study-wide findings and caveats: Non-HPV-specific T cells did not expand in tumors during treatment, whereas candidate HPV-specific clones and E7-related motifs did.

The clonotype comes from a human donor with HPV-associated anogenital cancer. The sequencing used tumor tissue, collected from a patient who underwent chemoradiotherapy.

This chain's CDR3 is CASSLEQGDTDTQYF. The DNA of the CDR3 is TGCGCCAGCAGCTTGGAGCAGGGGGACACAGATACGCAGTATTTT. The V call is TRBV5-1, the J call TRBJ2-3; 7 bases line up with TRBD1. Trimming took 0 bases from V and 2 from J; bases not matched to a gene: 3. The germline CDR1 and CDR2 sequences are SGHRS and YFSETQ. CDR3 length: 15 amino acids.